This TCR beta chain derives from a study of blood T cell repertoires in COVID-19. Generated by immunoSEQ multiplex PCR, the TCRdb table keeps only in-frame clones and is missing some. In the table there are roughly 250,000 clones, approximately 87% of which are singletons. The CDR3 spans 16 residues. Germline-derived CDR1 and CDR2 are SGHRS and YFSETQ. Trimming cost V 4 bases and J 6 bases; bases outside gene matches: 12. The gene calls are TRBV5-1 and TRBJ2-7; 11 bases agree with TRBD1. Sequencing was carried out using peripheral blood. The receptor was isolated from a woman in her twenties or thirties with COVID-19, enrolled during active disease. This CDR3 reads CASSGAVTGTGGEQYF. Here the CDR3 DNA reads TGCGCCAGCAGCGGGGCCGTCACCGGGACAGGGGGCGAGCAGTACTTC. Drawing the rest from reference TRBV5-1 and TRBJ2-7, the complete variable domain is KAGVTQTPRYLIKTRGQQVTLSCSPISGHRSVSWYQQTPGQGLQFLFEYFSETQRNKGNFPGRFSGRQFSNSRSEMNVSTLELGDSALYLCASSGAVTGTGGEQYFGPGTRLTVT.